Listed below are T cell receptor beta chains from one sample, sequenced in a study of shared clonotypes between healthy human individuals. Only in-frame clones appear in the TCRdb table, and some are missing; sequencing was by immunoSEQ multiplex PCR. The table records 550,000 to 700,000 clones, 60% to 75% of them present only once. Material: memory CD4+ T cells sorted from blood. The receptors derive from a woman younger than 45 in good health. CDR3s include the opening cysteine and the closing phenylalanine or tryptophan. A D gene is named only where the DNA matches it firmly. Only some rows state a clone size, as once, few, many or a class for expanded clones.

>NA|NA|TRBV27|TRBJ1-5
TGTGCCAGCAGTTTAACCTCTGACCAGCCCCAGCATTTT
CASSLTSDQPQHF
>TRBD1|NA|TRBV19|TRBJ1-5
TGTGCCAGTAGTATTGGACAGGGAGATCAGCCCCAGCATTTT
CASSIGQGDQPQHF
>NA|NA|TRBV4-1|TRBJ2-1
TGCGCCAGCAGCCAAGTGGGCGCGAGCTCCTACAATGAGCAGTTCTTC
CASSQVGASSYNEQFF
>TRBD2|few|TRBV27|TRBJ2-3
TGTGCCAGCAGTTTAAGACTAGCGGGAGAAGATACGCAGTATTTT
CASSLRLAGEDTQYF
>NA|few|TRBV2|TRBJ2-4
TGTGCCAGCAGTTCCCGGGGGGCGTATGGCAAAAACATTCAGTACTTC
CASSSRGAYGKNIQYF
>TRBD1|NA|TRBV4-1|TRBJ1-1
TGCGCCAGCAGCCAGGGACAGGGGCCCGACACTGAAGCTTTCTTT
CASSQGQGPDTEAFF
>TRBD1|NA|TRBV5-1|TRBJ1-1
TGCGCCAGCAGCCCGACAGGGGTCACTGAAGCTTTCTTT
CASSPTGVTEAFF
>TRBD2|NA|TRBV10-3|TRBJ2-1
TGTGCCATCATGCAAGGACTAGCGGGAGGCAATGAGCAGTTCTTC
CAIMQGLAGGNEQFF
>TRBD1|once|TRBV5-6|TRBJ2-7
TGTGCCAGCAGCCAGCTTGACAGGGCCGAACAGTACTTC
CASSQLDRAEQYF
>NA|NA|TRBV29-1|TRBJ2-5
TGCAGCGTTGAATATGAGGGGAGGCAAGAGACCCAGTACTTC
CSVEYEGRQETQYF
>NA|NA|TRBV25-1|TRBJ2-1
TGTGCCAGCAGTGGCGTCTCCTACAATGAGCAGTTCTTC
CASSGVSYNEQFF
>TRBD2|NA|TRBV6-1|TRBJ2-5
TGTGCCAGCACTAAGGGACTAGCGGGAGGAGAGACCCAGTACTTC
CASTKGLAGGETQYF
>TRBD1|NA|TRBV5-1|TRBJ2-6
TGCGCCAGCAGCCCCACAGGGGGCGGTTCTGGGGCCAACGTCCTGACTTTC
CASSPTGGGSGANVLTF
>NA|NA|TRBV7-3|TRBJ2-7
TGTGCCAGCAGCTTCTATCTCAGCTCCTACGAGCAGTACTTC
CASSFYLSSYEQYF
>NA|many|TRBV7-8|TRBJ1-1
TGTGCCAGCAGCACCGTCGGGAGGATGAACACTGAAGCTTTCTTT
CASSTVGRMNTEAFF
>NA|NA|TRBV27|TRBJ2-1
TGTGCCAGCGCGCAAGGGCAGATTCTTTACAATGAGCAGTTCTTC
CASAQGQILYNEQFF
>NA|NA|TRBV30|TRBJ2-2
TGTGCCTGGAGTCCCGTCCAGATGATGAACACCGGGGAGCTGTTTTTT
CAWSPVQMMNTGELFF
>NA|NA|TRBV11-2|TRBJ2-5
TGTGCCAGCAGCGACTACCTAAGGGCGACCCAGTACTTC
CASSDYLRATQYF
>NA|NA|TRBV23-1|TRBJ2-5
TGCGCCAGCAGTCAGCGGGAGTCGGCAGGGGAGAAAGAGACCCAGTACTTC
CASSQRESAGEKETQYF
>NA|NA|TRBV5-1|TRBJ2-3
TGCGCCAGCAGCTTGGGTGACTTTTCAGATACGCAGTATTTT
CASSLGDFSDTQYF
>NA|NA|TRBV15|TRBJ2-3
TGTGCCACCACCTGGGGACTGGACACAGATACGCAGTATTTT
CATTWGLDTDTQYF
>NA|NA|TRBV4-1|TRBJ2-5
TGCGCCAGCAGCCAATTGGGCCGGGCGGACCAAGAGACCCAGTACTTC
CASSQLGRADQETQYF
>NA|NA|TRBV28|TRBJ2-7
TGTGCCAGCTCCTTCGCTCCGGTTTACCGTGGACTAGGGGGCCCCGAGCAGTACTTC
CASSFAPVYRGLGGPEQYF
>TRBD1|few|TRBV27|TRBJ2-1
TGTGCCAGCAGTTCGTGGGACAGGGAGAATGAGCAGTTCTTC
CASSSWDRENEQFF
>NA|NA|TRBV30|TRBJ2-2
TGTGCCTGGAGTACGACCGGGGAGCTGTTTTTT
CAWSTTGELFF
>NA|many|TRBV5-1|TRBJ2-1
TGCGCCAGCAGCTTGGGCGACTGGCCTGATGAGCAGTTCTTC
CASSLGDWPDEQFF
>NA|NA|TRBV29-1|TRBJ2-5
TGCAGCGTTCTCCGGGAGACCCAGTACTTC
CSVLRETQYF
>TRBD1|NA|TRBV5-4|TRBJ2-7
TGTGCCAGCACCCGGGACAGAGCCTACGAGCAGTACTTC
CASTRDRAYEQYF
>NA|NA|TRBV6-1|TRBJ1-2
TGTGCCAGCAGTGTCAACCGGTACTATGGCTACACCTTC
CASSVNRYYGYTF
>NA|once|TRBV27|TRBJ2-7
TGTGCCAGCAGTTTAAGGTTCAACTTTGCCTACGAGCAGTACTTC
CASSLRFNFAYEQYF
>NA|NA|TRBV9|TRBJ2-3
TGTGCCAGCGCCCCTGGCTATAGGACTAGCACAGATACGCAGTATTTT
CASAPGYRTSTDTQYF
>NA|NA|TRBV29-1|TRBJ2-7
TGCAGCGTTGAAGATCGTTCAGGGATCGGGACCTACGAGCAGTACTTC
CSVEDRSGIGTYEQYF
>NA|few|TRBV10-1|TRBJ2-5
TGCGCCAGCAGTGACGGAATTAGCGGACAGTCGCAAGAGACCCAGTACTTC
CASSDGISGQSQETQYF
>NA|NA|TRBV6-5|TRBJ1-1
TGTGCCAGCAGTTACTCGGTGACAATAAACACTGAAGCTTTCTTT
CASSYSVTINTEAFF
>NA|NA|TRBV11-2|TRBJ1-3
TGTGCCAGCAGCTTAGGGAACTTGCCTCGTAGAAACACCATATATTTT
CASSLGNLPRRNTIYF
>NA|few|TRBV6-4|TRBJ2-1
TGTGCCATCCCCACCGGGACACACCCCAATGAGCAGTTCTTC
CAIPTGTHPNEQFF
>TRBD1|NA|TRBV2|TRBJ1-2
TGTGCCAGCAGTGTCCGGACAGGGAGATCGGATGGCTACACCTTC
CASSVRTGRSDGYTF
>NA|NA|TRBV19|TRBJ1-5
TGTGCCAGTAGACACGAACGACACAATCAGCCCCAGCATTTT
CASRHERHNQPQHF
>NA|NA|TRBV6-6|TRBJ1-3
TGTGCCAGCTCGGGGCCGATCTCTGGAAACACCATATATTTT
CASSGPISGNTIYF
>TRBD1|few|TRBV5-1|TRBJ2-1
TGCGCCAGCAGCTGGGACAGCCTCTCCTACAATGAGCAGTTCTTC
CASSWDSLSYNEQFF
>NA|NA|TRBV7-4|TRBJ1-3
TGTGCCAGCAGCTTAAGTAGCCAAAACTCTGGAAACACCATATATTTT
CASSLSSQNSGNTIYF
>TRBD1|NA|TRBV30|TRBJ1-2
TGTGCCTGGAGAGGAAGGACAGGTCGGCACTATGGCTACACCTTC
CAWRGRTGRHYGYTF
>NA|NA|TRBV5-6|TRBJ2-1
TGTGCCAGCAGCTTGGAGTCTAGTACGGGTTCCGAGAATGAGCAGTTCTTC
CASSLESSTGSENEQFF
>NA|NA|TRBV5-1|TRBJ2-7
TGCGCCAGCAGTCATAGGGACTTATACTCCTACGAGCAGTACTTC
CASSHRDLYSYEQYF
>NA|NA|TRBV5-6|TRBJ2-2
TGTGCCAGCAGCCCCGTTGTCGTCACCGGGGAGCTGTTTTTT
CASSPVVVTGELFF
>NA|NA|TRBV4-2|TRBJ2-2
TGTGCCAGCAGCGGAGGACCCCTATTGGCCGGGGAGCTGTTTTTT
CASSGGPLLAGELFF
>TRBD1|NA|TRBV28|TRBJ1-5
TGTGCCAGCAGTTTATCTGGACAGGCTCGCAATCAGCCCCAGCATTTT
CASSLSGQARNQPQHF
>NA|NA|TRBV2|TRBJ1-5
TGTGCCAGCAGTCAGAGGGCAGGGACTCAGCCCCAGCATTTT
CASSQRAGTQPQHF
>NA|NA|TRBV28|TRBJ1-4
TGTGCCAGCAGCCCATTCGGGGCAGTCAGTAATGAAAAACTGTTTTTT
CASSPFGAVSNEKLFF
>TRBD2|NA|TRBV5-4|TRBJ2-1
TGTGCCAGCAGCGGTCTAGCGGGAGCCCACAATGAGCAGTTCTTC
CASSGLAGAHNEQFF
>TRBD2|NA|TRBV29-1|TRBJ2-7
TGCAGCGTTGACAATGGCGGGAGTATATACGAGCAGTACTTC
CSVDNGGSIYEQYF
>NA|NA|TRBV7-6|TRBJ2-2
TGTGCCAGCAGCTTGACTAGTGGAACCGGGGAGCTGTTTTTT
CASSLTSGTGELFF
>NA|NA|TRBV5-1|TRBJ2-6
TGCGCCAGCAGCTTGTTACAGGCTGGGGCCAACGTCCTGACTTTC
CASSLLQAGANVLTF
>NA|NA|TRBV28|TRBJ2-4
TGTGCCAGCAGTCAAAGAAACATTCAGTACTTC
CASSQRNIQYF
>TRBD1|NA|TRBV6-5|TRBJ1-4
TGTGCCAGCAGTGGTCCGGGACAGTCAAATGAAAAACTGTTTTTT
CASSGPGQSNEKLFF
>NA|NA|TRBV10-3|TRBJ2-3
TGTGCCATCAGTGAGTCGAAGGGAACAGATACGCAGTATTTT
CAISESKGTDTQYF
>NA|NA|TRBV28|TRBJ1-2
TGTGCCAGCAGTTTAGCTTCAGGCAGAGGCAGCTATGGCTACACCTTC
CASSLASGRGSYGYTF
>TRBD1|few|TRBV18|TRBJ2-5
TGTGCCAGCTCATCGGACAGGCTTCAAGAGACCCAGTACTTC
CASSSDRLQETQYF
>TRBD2|NA|TRBV5-4|TRBJ2-7
TGTGCCAGCAGCTTGGCGGGACTAGCGGGAGACAGATACGAGCAGTACTTC
CASSLAGLAGDRYEQYF
>TRBD2|NA|TRBV7-9|TRBJ2-1
TGTGCCAGCAGAGCCGGGACTAGCGTCTACAATGAGCAGTTCTTC
CASRAGTSVYNEQFF